Included here is one T cell receptor (beta chain) sequence, with context. What it binds is not known. These data come from a study of graft-versus-host responses after intestinal transplantation. Findings and caveats of the study: Those patients showing graft-donor T cell macrochimerism displayed high graft-versus-host to host-versus-graft clonal ratios in allografts.

Clones were read by immunoSEQ multiplex PCR, and TCRdb kept only the in-frame ones, dropping some. The sample contains 90,000 to 150,000 clones, roughly 93% of which appear only once. The CDR3 spans 14 residues. The V end was cut by 6 bases, the J end by 0 bases, with 12 bases between. The germline CDR1 and CDR2 sequences are MNHNS and SASEGT. Source: unstimulated CD4+ T cells sorted from spleen or lymph node cells, taken before intestinal transplant. The clonotype comes from a human donor who received an intestinal transplant. The chain uses TRBV6-1 and TRBJ2-7; D remains unclear. CDR3 nucleotides: TGTGCCAGCAGCATCGACGGTAGCTCCTACGAGCAGTACTTC. Its protein is CASSIDGSSYEQYF.